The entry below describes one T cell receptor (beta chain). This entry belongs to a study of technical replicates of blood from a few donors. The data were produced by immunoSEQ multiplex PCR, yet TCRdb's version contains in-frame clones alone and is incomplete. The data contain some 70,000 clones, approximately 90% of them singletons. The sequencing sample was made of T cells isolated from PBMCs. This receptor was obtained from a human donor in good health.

The chain's CDR3 is CASSLMADYGYTF. The DNA for the CDR3 is TGTGCCAGCAGTTTAATGGCAGACTATGGCTACACCTTC. This rearrangement joins TRBV27 to TRBJ1-2; no firm D call. V lost 2 bases and J 3 bases, leaving 7 bases between the germline ends. Germline V gene sequence: CDR1 MNHEY, CDR2 SMNVEV (reference sequence). The CDR3 is 13 residues long.